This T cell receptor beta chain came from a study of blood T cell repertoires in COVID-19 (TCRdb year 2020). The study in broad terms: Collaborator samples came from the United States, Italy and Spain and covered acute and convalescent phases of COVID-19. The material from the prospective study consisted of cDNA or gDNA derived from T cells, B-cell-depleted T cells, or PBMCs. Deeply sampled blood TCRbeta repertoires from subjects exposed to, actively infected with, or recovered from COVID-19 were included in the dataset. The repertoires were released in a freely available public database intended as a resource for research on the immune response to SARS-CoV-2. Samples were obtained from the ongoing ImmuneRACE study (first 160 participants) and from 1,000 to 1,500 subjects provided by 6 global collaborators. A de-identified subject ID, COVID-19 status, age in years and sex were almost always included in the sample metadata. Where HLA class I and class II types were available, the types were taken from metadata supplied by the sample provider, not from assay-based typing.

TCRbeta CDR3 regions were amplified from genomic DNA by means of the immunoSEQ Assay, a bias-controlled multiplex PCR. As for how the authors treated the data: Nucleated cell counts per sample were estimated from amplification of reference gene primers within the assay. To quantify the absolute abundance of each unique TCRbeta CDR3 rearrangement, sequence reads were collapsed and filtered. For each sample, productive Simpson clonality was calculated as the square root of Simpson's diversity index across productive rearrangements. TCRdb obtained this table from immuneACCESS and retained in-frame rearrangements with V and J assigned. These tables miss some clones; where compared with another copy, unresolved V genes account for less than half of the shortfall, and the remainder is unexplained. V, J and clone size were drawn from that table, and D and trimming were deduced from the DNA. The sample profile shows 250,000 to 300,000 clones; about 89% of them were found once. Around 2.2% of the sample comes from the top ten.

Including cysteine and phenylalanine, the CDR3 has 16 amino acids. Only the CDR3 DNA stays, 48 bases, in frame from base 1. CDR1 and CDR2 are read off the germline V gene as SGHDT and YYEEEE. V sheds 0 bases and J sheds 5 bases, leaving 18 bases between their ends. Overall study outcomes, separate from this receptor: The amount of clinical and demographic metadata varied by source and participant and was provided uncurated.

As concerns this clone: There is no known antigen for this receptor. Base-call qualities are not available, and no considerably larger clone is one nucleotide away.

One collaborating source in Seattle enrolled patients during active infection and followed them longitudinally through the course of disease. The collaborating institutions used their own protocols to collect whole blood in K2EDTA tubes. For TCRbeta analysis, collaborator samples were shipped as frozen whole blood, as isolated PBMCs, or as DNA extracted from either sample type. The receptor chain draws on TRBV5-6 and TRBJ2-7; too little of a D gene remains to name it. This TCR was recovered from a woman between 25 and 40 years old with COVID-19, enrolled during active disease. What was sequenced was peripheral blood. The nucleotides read TGTGCCAGCAGCTTGGGGCCCCTCACCGTTCGCCACGAGCAGTACTTC. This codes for CASSLGPLTVRHEQYF.